Detailed here is one T cell receptor beta chain. This sample is part of a study of identical twins. TCRdb analysed the 5' RACE reads with MiXCR anew, one entry per CDR3 protein. The repertoire has over 200,000 distinct CDR3 sequences, around 6.5% of them found once; the top ten carry about 14%. The CDR3 sequence is 15 residues long. CDR1 is SQVTM and CDR2 is ANQGSEA in the germline V gene. Trimming shortened V by 3 bases and J by 5 bases, and 19 bases separated the two germline ends. This sample also appeared in a second study, on T cells expressing NK-cell markers. From that paper: Topping the CD3+CD56-NKG2C+ fraction as well were these clonotypes, in a few donors.

The chain combines TRBV29-1 with TRBJ2-5, with D tentatively TRBD2 (6 bases). The sequencing sample was made of CD8+ T cells sorted from blood. The receptor comes from a woman aged 18-29 years in good health. The CDR3 spells CSVELSREERETQYF. The CDR3 bases are TGCAGCGTTGAGTTGTCCAGGGAGGAGCGGGAGACCCAGTACTTC.